This is a list of T cell receptor beta chains from one sample in a study of T cell responses to AZD1222 COVID-19 vaccine. Using immunoSEQ multiplex PCR, the repertoire was profiled, and TCRdb retains in-frame clones only, with some absent. This table has about 170,000 clones, around 87% appearing once. The specimen was peripheral blood, collected on day 0 of AZD1222 vaccination. All receptors come from an adult in good health. Both conserved end residues are part of each CDR3. D genes are given only for firm matches. Size is omitted from some rows. Given values are once, few, many or a class for expanded clones.

.	TRBV24-1	.	TRBJ1-4	TGTGCCACCAGTCGAGGGGGTAATGAAAAACTGTTTTTT	CATSRGGNEKLFF
.	TRBV14	.	TRBJ2-3	TGTGCCAGCAGCCAAGCCCAGGCTAGCACAGATACGCAGTATTTT	CASSQAQASTDTQYF
.	TRBV4-1	.	TRBJ1-1	TGCGCCAGCAGCCAGCTTTTTAACACTGAAGCTTTCTTT	CASSQLFNTEAFF
.	TRBV9	.	TRBJ2-7	TGTGCCAGCAGCGTAGGGCTCCGAACCTACGAGCAGTACTTC	CASSVGLRTYEQYF
.	TRBV10-1	.	TRBJ1-1	TGCGCCACCAGGGGTGAGGGCACTGAAGCTTTCTTT	CATRGEGTEAFF
TRBD1	TRBV9	.	TRBJ2-5	TGTGCCAGCAGCAATCCCAGGGGGCTGAAGACCCAGTACTTC	CASSNPRGLKTQYF
.	TRBV23-1	.	TRBJ2-2	TGCGCCACCTTAAACGGCGCCGGGACTCAAGACACCGGGGAGCTGTTTTTT	CATLNGAGTQDTGELFF
TRBD1	TRBV13	.	TRBJ1-6	TGTGCCAGCAGCTTAGACAGGGGGCTCAATTCACCCCTCCACTTT	CASSLDRGLNSPLHF
TRBD1	TRBV7-2	.	TRBJ1-4	TGTGCCAGCAGTCGTACCGGGACAGGGCTAAATGAAAAACTGTTTTTT	CASSRTGTGLNEKLFF
TRBD2	TRBV28	.	TRBJ2-6	TGTGCCAGCAGTTTAGGACTAGCTACTAGTGGGGCCAACGTCCTGACTTTC	CASSLGLATSGANVLTF
.	TRBV5-1	.	TRBJ1-4	TGCGCCAGCAGCTTGGCGGGACACCCAACTAATGAAAAACTGTTTTTT	CASSLAGHPTNEKLFF
.	TRBV7-3	.	TRBJ2-7	TGTGCCAGCAGCTTAGACAGCCTGACCTACGAGCAGTACTTC	CASSLDSLTYEQYF
.	TRBV6-6	.	TRBJ2-5	TGTGCCAGCAGTTACTCGGGGGTGGGGACCCAGTACTTC	CASSYSGVGTQYF
TRBD1	TRBV7-9	.	TRBJ2-1	TGTGCCAGCAGCAACAGGACAGGGCGAATTGGTGATGAGCAGTTCTTC	CASSNRTGRIGDEQFF
TRBD2	TRBV5-1	.	TRBJ2-3	TGCGCCAGCAGCTTGGTCCCCTGGGGGGGGACCACAGATACGCAGTATTTT	CASSLVPWGGTTDTQYF
.	TRBV6-1	.	TRBJ1-4	TGTGCCAGCAGTGAGCTGCAGGGGCGAGAAAAACTGTTTTTT	CASSELQGREKLFF
TRBD1	TRBV6-6	.	TRBJ2-7	TGTGCCACCACCCCGGGACAGAAGGCTTACGAGCAGTACTTC	CATTPGQKAYEQYF
.	TRBV4-1	.	TRBJ1-5	TGCGCCAGCAGCCAAGGTTTTATATTCGGCAATCAGCCCCAGCATTTT	CASSQGFIFGNQPQHF
TRBD1	TRBV11-2	.	TRBJ1-5	TGTGCCAGCAGCCCGGACAGGCCGGGGCAGCCCCAGCATTTT	CASSPDRPGQPQHF
.	TRBV6-5	few	TRBJ1-1	TGTGCCAGCAGAAACCCGACAGAAATGAACACTGAAGCTTTCTTT	CASRNPTEMNTEAFF
TRBD1	TRBV28	.	TRBJ1-5	TGTGCCAGCAGTTCAGGACAGGGAGGTCAGCCCCAGCATTTT	CASSSGQGGQPQHF
TRBD1	TRBV19	.	TRBJ2-2	TGTGCCAGTAGTATCCAGGGGGCCTCCACCGGGGAGCTGTTTTTT	CASSIQGASTGELFF
TRBD1	TRBV18	few	TRBJ2-2	TGTGCCAGCTCACCATCCCAGGGGGCGGACACCGGGGAGCTGTTTTTT	CASSPSQGADTGELFF
.	TRBV4-1	.	TRBJ1-5	TGCGCCAGCAGCCCACAAACAGCCGGGCATCAGCCCCAGCATTTT	CASSPQTAGHQPQHF
TRBD2	TRBV24-1	.	TRBJ2-1	TGTGCCACCAGTGCCAGACTAGCGGACTCCTACAATGAGCAGTTCTTC	CATSARLADSYNEQFF
TRBD1	TRBV5-7	.	TRBJ1-4	TGTGCCAGCAGCTCCTCAGACAGGGGCCGTCGGGGTGAAAAACTGTTTTTT	CASSSSDRGRRGEKLFF
.	TRBV7-3	.	TRBJ2-5	TGTGCCAGCAGCCCTCACGCAGGGCTAGAGACCCAGTACTTC	CASSPHAGLETQYF
.	TRBV7-9	.	TRBJ1-2	TGTGCCAGCAGCCCGCGGCGGAGTGAGCCCATTGGTTCTTTTGGCTACACCTTC	CASSPRRSEPIGSFGYTF
.	TRBV5-6	.	TRBJ1-2	TGTGCCAGCAGCTTGGGTTCCAGTCTCAACTATGGCTACACCTTC	CASSLGSSLNYGYTF
.	TRBV29-1	.	TRBJ2-7	TGCAGCGGAATCAGGCAAGACTACGAGCAGTACTTC	CSGIRQDYEQYF
.	TRBV5-1	.	TRBJ2-5	TGCGCCAGCAGCCTGGACAGAAAAGAGACCCAGTACTTC	CASSLDRKETQYF
.	TRBV3-1/TRBV3-2	.	TRBJ2-7	TGTGCCAGCAGCGACTCCTACGAGCAGTACTTC	CASSDSYEQYF
.	TRBV4-2	few	TRBJ1-2	TGTGCCAGCAGCCAAGGGACAGCGAATGGCTACACCTTC	CASSQGTANGYTF